This T cell receptor beta chain appears in the sequencing data of a study of CD8 T cells in Susac syndrome. The RNA, roughly 0.45 to 1 ug, was put through reverse transcription using random hexamers. Via MiXCR, TCRdb re-called the immunoSEQ multiplex PCR reads, giving one row per CDR3 protein. Of 67,000 or so distinct CDR3 sequences in the sample, 90% to 95% were seen once. Trimming left V 7 bases short and J 6 bases short, with 10 bases between. The CDR3 sequence is 11 residues long. Germline V lookup: CDR1 ENHRY, CDR2 SYGVKD. This chain links TRBV10-3 with TRBJ2-7; D might be TRBD1 (6 bases). The sequence came from a human donor with Susac syndrome. What was sequenced was CD4+ T cells from PBMCs. This chain's CDR3 is CAIKGEGEQYF. CDR3 DNA sequence: TGTGCCATCAAGGGGGAAGGCGAGCAGTACTTC.